The rows below give T cell receptor beta chains drawn from one sample of a study of T cells in localized non-small cell lung cancer. Clones were sequenced by immunoSEQ multiplex PCR, and TCRdb holds only the in-frame ones, with some missing. The table has under 100,000 clones, roughly 91% seen once. The material sequenced was peripheral blood, taken before any cancer treatment. These receptors all come from a woman between 35 and 75 years old with stage I squamous cell lung carcinoma. The CDR3 runs from the conserved cysteine through the conserved F or W. D genes are given only for firm matches.

CASSLDGGGRTDTQYF TRBJ2-3 TRBD2 TRBV5-8
CASSVSPESTDTQYF TRBJ2-3 - TRBV9
CASEWGERNYGYTF TRBJ1-2 - TRBV13
CASSLAGTGSSGANVLTF TRBJ2-6 TRBD1 TRBV5-1
CAASSTGPKGYTF TRBJ1-2 TRBD1 TRBV6-5
CASSPDRGYEQYF TRBJ2-7 TRBD1 TRBV5-4
CASSDSHRDSGANVLTF TRBJ2-6 - TRBV6-4
CAISDDRGRDTF TRBJ1-2 TRBD1 TRBV10-3
CASSPGLGYNSPLHF TRBJ1-6 - TRBV25-1
CASSLWEGTDTQYF TRBJ2-3 - TRBV5-4
CASSYGDNTEAFF TRBJ1-1 - TRBV6-6
CASSTGTAGTQYF TRBJ2-3 - TRBV7-9
CASSQDLGTIYGYTF TRBJ1-2 - TRBV5-4
CASSSRPGANYGYTF TRBJ1-2 - TRBV7-8
CASHRALNTEAFF TRBJ1-1 - TRBV30
CASREGPGKGTEAFF TRBJ1-1 - TRBV5-1
CASSPQFGNTEAFF TRBJ1-1 - TRBV19
CASSPKGQDEKLFF TRBJ1-4 - TRBV5-6
CASSSSGTSREQFF TRBJ2-1 - TRBV5-5
CASSSHNTEAFF TRBJ1-1 - TRBV5-1
CASRQGIQPQHF TRBJ1-5 TRBD1 TRBV27
CASSPINGNTEAFF TRBJ1-1 - TRBV18
CASSTVGSLLGYTF TRBJ1-2 - TRBV19
CASSYSDLTDTF TRBJ1-2 - TRBV6-6
CASSLSSEAFF TRBJ1-1 - TRBV5-5
CASSVGPGQGYNEQFF TRBJ2-1 TRBD1 TRBV9
CASSTGTGGSYNSPLHF TRBJ1-6 TRBD1 TRBV19
CASSTDRQNQPQHF TRBJ1-5 - TRBV19
CAILRGLNSPLHF TRBJ1-6 TRBD1 TRBV6-6
CASRWQSQGDSPLHF TRBJ1-6 - TRBV6-1
CASSPGTGLNYGYTF TRBJ1-2 TRBD1 TRBV18
CASSQLVIAGGTDTQYF TRBJ2-3 TRBD2 TRBV4-1
CASSLKGPGELFF TRBJ2-2 - TRBV7-3
CASSVVGETQYF TRBJ2-5 - TRBV2
CASSDRDRPDTQYF TRBJ2-3 TRBD1 TRBV9
CASSKVPWGYTF TRBJ1-2 - TRBV21-1
CASSDSGGAGETQYF TRBJ2-5 TRBD2 TRBV2